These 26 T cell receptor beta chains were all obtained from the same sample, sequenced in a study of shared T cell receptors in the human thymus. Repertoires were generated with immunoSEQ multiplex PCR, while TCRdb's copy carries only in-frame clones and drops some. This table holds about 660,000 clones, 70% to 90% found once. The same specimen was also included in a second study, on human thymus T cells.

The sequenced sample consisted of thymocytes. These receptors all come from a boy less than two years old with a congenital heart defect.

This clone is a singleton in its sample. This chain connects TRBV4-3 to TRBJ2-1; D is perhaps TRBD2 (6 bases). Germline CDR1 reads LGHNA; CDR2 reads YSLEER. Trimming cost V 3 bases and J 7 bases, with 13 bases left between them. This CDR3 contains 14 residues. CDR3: CASSQSGGPNEQFF. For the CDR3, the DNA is TGCGCCAGCAGCCAGTCCGGAGGGCCTAATGAGCAGTTCTTC.

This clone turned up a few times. The CDR3: CASSGAGDRDTEAFF. The CDR3 region has the DNA TGTGCCAGCAGTGGCGCAGGGGACAGGGACACTGAAGCTTTCTTT. The chain uses TRBV27 and TRBJ1-1; 9 bases line up with TRBD1. This CDR3 has 15 residues. Germline values: CDR1 MNHEY, CDR2 SMNVEV (reference sequence). J lost 3 bases, V lost 5 bases, and 7 bases had no gene match.

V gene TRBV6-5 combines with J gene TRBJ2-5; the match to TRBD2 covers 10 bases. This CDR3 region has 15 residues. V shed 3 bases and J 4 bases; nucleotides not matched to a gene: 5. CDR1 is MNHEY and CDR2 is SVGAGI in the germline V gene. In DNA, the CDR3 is TGTGCCAGCAGTTATCTAGCGGGAGTGTCAGAGACCCAGTACTTC. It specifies CASSYLAGVSETQYF.

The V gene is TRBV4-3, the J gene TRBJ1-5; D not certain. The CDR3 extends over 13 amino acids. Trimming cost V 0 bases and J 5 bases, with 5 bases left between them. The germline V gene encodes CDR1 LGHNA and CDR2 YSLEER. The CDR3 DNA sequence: TGCGCCAGCAGCCAAGATCTAGATCAGCCCCAGCATTTT. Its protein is CASSQDLDQPQHF.

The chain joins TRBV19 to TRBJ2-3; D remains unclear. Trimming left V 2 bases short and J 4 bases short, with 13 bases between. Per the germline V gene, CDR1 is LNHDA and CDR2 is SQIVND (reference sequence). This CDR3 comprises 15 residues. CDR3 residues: CASSIFLPNPDTQYF. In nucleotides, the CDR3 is TGTGCCAGTAGTATATTTCTCCCTAATCCAGATACGCAGTATTTT.

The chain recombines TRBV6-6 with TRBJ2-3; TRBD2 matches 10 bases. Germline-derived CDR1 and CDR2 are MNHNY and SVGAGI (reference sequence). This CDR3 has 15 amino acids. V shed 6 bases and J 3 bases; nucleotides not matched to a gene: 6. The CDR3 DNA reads TGTGCCAGCAGCCACAGCGGGAGGGGAACAGATACGCAGTATTTT. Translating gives CASSHSGRGTDTQYF.

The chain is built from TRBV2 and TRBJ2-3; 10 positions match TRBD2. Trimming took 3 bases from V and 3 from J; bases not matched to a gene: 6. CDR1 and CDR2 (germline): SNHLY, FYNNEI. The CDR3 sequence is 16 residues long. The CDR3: CASSDGLAGATDTQYF. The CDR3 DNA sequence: TGTGCCAGCAGTGATGGTCTAGCGGGAGCAACAGATACGCAGTATTTT.

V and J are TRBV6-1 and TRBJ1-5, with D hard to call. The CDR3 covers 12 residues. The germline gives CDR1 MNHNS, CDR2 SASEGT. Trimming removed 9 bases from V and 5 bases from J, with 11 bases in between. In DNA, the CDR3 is TGTGCCAGTGCCGGGTTTGATCAGCCCCAGCATTTT. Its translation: CASAGFDQPQHF.

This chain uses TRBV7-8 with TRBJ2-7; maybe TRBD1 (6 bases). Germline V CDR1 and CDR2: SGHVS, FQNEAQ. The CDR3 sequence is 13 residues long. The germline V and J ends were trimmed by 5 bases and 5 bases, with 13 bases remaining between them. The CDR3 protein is CASSPHGGHEQYF. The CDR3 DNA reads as TGTGCCAGCAGCCCCCATGGGGGCCACGAGCAGTACTTC.

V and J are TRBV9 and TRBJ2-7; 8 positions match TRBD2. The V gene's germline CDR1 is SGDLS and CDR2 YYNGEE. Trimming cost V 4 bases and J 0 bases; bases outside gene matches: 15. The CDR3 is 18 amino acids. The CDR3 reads CASSPMGLAGHSSYEQYF. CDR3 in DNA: TGTGCCAGCAGCCCCATGGGGCTAGCGGGCCATTCCTCCTACGAGCAGTACTTC.

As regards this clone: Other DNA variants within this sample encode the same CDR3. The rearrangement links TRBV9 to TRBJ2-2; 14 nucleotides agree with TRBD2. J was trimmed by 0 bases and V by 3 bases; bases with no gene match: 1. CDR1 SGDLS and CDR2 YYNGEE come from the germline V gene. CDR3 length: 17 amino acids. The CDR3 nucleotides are TGTGCCAGCAGCGGGACTAGCGGGAGGACGAACACCGGGGAGCTGTTTTTT. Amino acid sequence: CASSGTSGRTNTGELFF.

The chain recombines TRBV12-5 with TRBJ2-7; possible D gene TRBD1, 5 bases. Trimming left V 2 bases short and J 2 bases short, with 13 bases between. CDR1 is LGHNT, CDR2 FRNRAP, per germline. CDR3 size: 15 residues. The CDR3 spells CASGLIKGKTYEQYF. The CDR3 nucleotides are TGTGCTAGTGGTTTGATAAAGGGGAAGACCTACGAGCAGTACTTC.

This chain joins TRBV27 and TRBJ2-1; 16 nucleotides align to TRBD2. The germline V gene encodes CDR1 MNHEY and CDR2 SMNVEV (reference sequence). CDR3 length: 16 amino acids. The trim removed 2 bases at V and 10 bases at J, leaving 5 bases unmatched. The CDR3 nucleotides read TGTGCCAGCAGTTTACTGTGGGGACTAGCGGGAGGGGAGCAGTTCTTC. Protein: CASSLLWGLAGGEQFF.

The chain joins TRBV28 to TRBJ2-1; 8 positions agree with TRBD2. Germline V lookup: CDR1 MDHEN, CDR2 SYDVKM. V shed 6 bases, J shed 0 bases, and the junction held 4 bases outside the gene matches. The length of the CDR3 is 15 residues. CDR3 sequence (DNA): TGTGCCAGCAGCCCGGGGGGGAGCTCCTACAATGAGCAGTTCTTC. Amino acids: CASSPGGSSYNEQFF.

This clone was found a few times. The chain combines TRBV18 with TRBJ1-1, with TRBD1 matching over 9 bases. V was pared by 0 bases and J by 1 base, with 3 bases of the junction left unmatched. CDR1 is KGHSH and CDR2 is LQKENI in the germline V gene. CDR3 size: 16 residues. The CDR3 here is CASSPPEGQGNTEAFF. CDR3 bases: TGTGCCAGCTCACCACCGGAGGGACAGGGGAACACTGAAGCTTTCTTT.

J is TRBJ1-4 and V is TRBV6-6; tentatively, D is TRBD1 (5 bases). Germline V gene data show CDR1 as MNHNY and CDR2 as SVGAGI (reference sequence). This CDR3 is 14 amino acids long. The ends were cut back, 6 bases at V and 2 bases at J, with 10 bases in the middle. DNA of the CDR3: TGTGCCAGCAGCAGGGAGGGTACTAATGAAAAACTGTTTTTT. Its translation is CASSREGTNEKLFF.

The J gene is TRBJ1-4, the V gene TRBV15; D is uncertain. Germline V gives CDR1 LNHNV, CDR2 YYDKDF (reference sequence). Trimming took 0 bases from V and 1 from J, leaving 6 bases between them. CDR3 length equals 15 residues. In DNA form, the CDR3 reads TGTGCCACCAGCAGAGAGGCCAGAACTAATGAAAAACTGTTTTTT. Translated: CATSREARTNEKLFF. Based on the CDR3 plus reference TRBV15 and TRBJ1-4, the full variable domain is DAMVIQNPRYQVTQFGKPVTLSCSQTLNHNVMYWYQQKSSQAPKLLFHYYDKDFNNEADTPDNFQSRRPNTSFCFLDIRSPGLGDTAMYLCATSREARTNEKLFFGSGTQLSVL.

The CDR3 DNA reads TGTGCCAGCAGAGGAGGGTCCCAGGGACCAGATACGCAGTATTTT. Amino acids: CASRGGSQGPDTQYF. This chain joins TRBV2 and TRBJ2-3; D might be TRBD2 (6 bases). The CDR3 loop spans 15 amino acids. V lost 6 bases to trimming and J lost 4 bases, with 17 bases between them. The germline CDR1 and CDR2 sequences are SNHLY and FYNNEI.

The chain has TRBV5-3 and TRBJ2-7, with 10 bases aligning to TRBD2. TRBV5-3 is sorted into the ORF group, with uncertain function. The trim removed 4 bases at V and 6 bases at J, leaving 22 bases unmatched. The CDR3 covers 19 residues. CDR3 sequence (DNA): TGTGCCAGAAGCAGGGGCGTCGTTGCAAGCGGGAGGGCCTTCTGCGAGCAGTACTTC. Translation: CARSRGVVASGRAFCEQYF.

CDR3 protein: CASSLETANHEQYF. The CDR3 DNA reads as TGCGCCAGCAGCTTGGAAACTGCAAACCACGAGCAGTACTTC. The V call is TRBV5-1, the J call TRBJ2-7; no reliable D call. V gave up 0 bases and J gave up 5 bases, with 12 bases separating them. CDR1 SGHRS and CDR2 YFSETQ come from the germline V gene. The CDR3 covers 14 residues. Full variable domain (rest looked up from reference TRBV5-1 and TRBJ2-7): KAGVTQTPRYLIKTRGQQVTLSCSPISGHRSVSWYQQTPGQGLQFLFEYFSETQRNKGNFPGRFSGRQFSNSRSEMNVSTLELGDSALYLCASSLETANHEQYFGPGTRLTVT.

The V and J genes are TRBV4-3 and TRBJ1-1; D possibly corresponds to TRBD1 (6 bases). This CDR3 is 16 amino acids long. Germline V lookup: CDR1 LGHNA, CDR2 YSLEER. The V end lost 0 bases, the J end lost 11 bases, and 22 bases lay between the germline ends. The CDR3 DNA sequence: TGCGCCAGCAGCCAAGATCAAGGACAGTTTGGCGAAGTGGCTTTCTTT. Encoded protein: CASSQDQGQFGEVAFF.

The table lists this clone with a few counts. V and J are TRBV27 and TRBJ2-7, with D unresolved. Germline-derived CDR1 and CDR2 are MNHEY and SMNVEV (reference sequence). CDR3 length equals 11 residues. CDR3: CETRRPGEQYF. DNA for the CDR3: TGTGAGACCCGCCGTCCCGGGGAGCAGTACTTC.

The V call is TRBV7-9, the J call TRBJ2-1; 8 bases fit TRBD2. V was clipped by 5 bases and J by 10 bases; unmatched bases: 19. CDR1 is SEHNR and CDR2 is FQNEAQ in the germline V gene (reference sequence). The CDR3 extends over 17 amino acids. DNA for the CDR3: TGTGCCAGCAGCAAGGGGGGTATCCCGGGAGGGCCTTGGGAGCAGTTCTTC. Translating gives CASSKGGIPGGPWEQFF.

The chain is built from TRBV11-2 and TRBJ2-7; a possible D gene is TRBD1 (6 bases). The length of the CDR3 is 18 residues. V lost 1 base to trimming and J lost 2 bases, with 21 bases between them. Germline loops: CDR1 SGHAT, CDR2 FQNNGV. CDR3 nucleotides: TGTGCCAGCAGCTTAGCCCGGGACACCTTAAGGGTCCCCTACGAGCAGTACTTC. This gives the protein CASSLARDTLRVPYEQYF.

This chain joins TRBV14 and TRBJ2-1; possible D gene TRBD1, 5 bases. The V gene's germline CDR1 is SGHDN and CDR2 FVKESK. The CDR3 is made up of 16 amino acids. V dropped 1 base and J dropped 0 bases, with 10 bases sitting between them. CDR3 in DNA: TGTGCCAGCAGCCAAGCGGACAAGAGCTCCTACAATGAGCAGTTCTTC. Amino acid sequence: CASSQADKSSYNEQFF.

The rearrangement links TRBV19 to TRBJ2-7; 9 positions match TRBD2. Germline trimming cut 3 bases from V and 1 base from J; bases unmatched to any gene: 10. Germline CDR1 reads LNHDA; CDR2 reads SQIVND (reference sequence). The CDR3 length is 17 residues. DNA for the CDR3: TGTGCCAGTAGTATTAGCGGGAGAGAGGAGGTTTCCTACGAGCAGTACTTC. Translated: CASSISGREEVSYEQYF.